This TCR beta chain originates from a study of cytomegalovirus exposure and HLA in healthy donors. Study overall: Earlier work reported 95 million to 130 million unique TCR beta sequences from about 200 million T cells. Overall study results and limits: Presence/absence analyses assumed roughly uniform sequencing depth across donors. Most of the CMV-associated TCR beta chains (in a later analysis) appeared to be HLA-restricted. One variant, a missense change in DCLRE1C, was linked in a later analysis to TCR beta V- and J-gene trimming.

The PCR employed 60 Vbeta primers together with 13 Jbeta primers. Data came from immunoSEQ multiplex PCR; TCRdb stores just in-frame clones and leaves some out. The sample has more than 75,000 clones; roughly 86% are singletons. This clone appeared a few times. The antigen remains unidentified. This may be a read error: a much more frequent sequence differs by one nucleotide. Distinct nucleotide sequences in the sample also encode this CDR3. This TCR came from a woman younger than 35 in good health and CMV-seropositive. The sample was PBMCs.

The CDR3 protein is CASSGTGGYGYTF. CDR3 nucleotide sequence: TGTGCCAGCAGTGGGACAGGGGGATATGGCTACACCTTT. The genes are TRBV6-5 and TRBJ1-2; 11 positions agree with TRBD1. The CDR3 consists of 13 residues. Germline V gene sequence: CDR1 MNHEY, CDR2 SVGAGI.